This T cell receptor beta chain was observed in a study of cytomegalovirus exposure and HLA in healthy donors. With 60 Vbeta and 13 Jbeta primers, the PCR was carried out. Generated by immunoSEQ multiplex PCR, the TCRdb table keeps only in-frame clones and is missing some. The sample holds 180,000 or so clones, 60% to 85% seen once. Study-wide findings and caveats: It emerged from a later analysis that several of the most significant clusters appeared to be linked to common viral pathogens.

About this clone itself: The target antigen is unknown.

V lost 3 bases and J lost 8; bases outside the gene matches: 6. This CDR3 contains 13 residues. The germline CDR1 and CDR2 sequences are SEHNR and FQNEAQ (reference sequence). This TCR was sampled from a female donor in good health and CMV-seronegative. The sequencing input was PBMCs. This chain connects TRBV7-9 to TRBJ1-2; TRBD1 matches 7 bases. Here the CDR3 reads CASSFGYRGGYTF. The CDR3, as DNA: TGTGCCAGCAGCTTTGGCTACAGGGGAGGCTACACCTTC.